This T cell receptor (beta chain) was identified during a study of PD-L1 blockade in urothelial cancer. The time point denotes: peripheral blood 6 weeks after treatment start. This clone was counted between two and nine times. The investigators introduced synthetic TCR analog templates into each PCR as spikes. Assay: immunoSEQ multiplex PCR; the TCRdb copy retains only in-frame clones and omits some. This sample has approximately 93,000 clones; approximately 82% occur once, and the top ten carry about 8.4%. Trimming left V 0 bases short and J 6 bases short, with 7 bases between. Germline lookup yields CDR1 SGHDT and CDR2 YYEEEE. The CDR3 covers 13 residues.

Sequenced here: PBMCs, sampled around atezolizumab (anti-PD-L1) treatment. The TCR was taken from a man between 70 and 80 years old with urothelial cancer. This sequence joins TRBV5-6 and TRBJ1-5; D not certain. The CDR3 region is CASSLGGIQPQHF. For the CDR3, the DNA is TGTGCCAGCAGCTTGGGAGGGATTCAGCCCCAGCATTTT.